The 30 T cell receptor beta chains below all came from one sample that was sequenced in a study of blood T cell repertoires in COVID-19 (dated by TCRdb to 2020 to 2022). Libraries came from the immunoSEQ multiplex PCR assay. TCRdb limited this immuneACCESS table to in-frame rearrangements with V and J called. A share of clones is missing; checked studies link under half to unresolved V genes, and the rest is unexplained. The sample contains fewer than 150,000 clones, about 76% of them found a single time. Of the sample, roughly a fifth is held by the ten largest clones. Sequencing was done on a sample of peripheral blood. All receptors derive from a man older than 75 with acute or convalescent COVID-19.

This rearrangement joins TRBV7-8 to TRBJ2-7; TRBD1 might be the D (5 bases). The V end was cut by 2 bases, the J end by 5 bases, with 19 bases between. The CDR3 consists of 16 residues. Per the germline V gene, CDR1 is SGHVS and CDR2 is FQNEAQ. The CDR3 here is CASSLRRGPEAHEQYF. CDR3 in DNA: TGTGCCAGCAGCTTAAGAAGGGGCCCCGAGGCTCACGAGCAGTACTTC. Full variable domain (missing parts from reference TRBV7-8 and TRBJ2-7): GAGVSQSPRYKVAKRGQDVALRCDPISGHVSLFWYQQALGQGPEFLTYFQNEAQLDKSGLPSDRFFAERPEGSVSTLKIQRTQQEDSAVYLCASSLRRGPEAHEQYFGPGTRLTVT.

The CDR3 here is CASSFPGTGGADTQYF. CDR3 sequence (DNA): TGTGCCAGCAGTTTCCCCGGGACAGGGGGTGCAGATACGCAGTATTTT. The chain is built from TRBV27 and TRBJ2-3; 11 positions agree with TRBD1. Germline CDR1 is MNHEY and CDR2 is SMNVEV (reference sequence). Trimming at V came to 3 bases and at J to 4 bases, leaving 6 bases not matched to a gene. This CDR3 region has 16 residues.

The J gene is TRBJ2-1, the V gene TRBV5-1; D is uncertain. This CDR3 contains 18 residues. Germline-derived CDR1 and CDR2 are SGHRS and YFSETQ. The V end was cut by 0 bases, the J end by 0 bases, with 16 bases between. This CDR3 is CASSLASSGFLSYNEQFF. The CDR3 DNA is TGCGCCAGCAGCTTGGCCTCATCAGGATTCCTCTCCTACAATGAGCAGTTCTTC.

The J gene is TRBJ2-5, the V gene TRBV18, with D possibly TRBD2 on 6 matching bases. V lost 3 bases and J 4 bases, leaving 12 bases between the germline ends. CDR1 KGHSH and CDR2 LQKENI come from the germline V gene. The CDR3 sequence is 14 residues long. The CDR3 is CASSPPGRGETQYF. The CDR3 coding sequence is TGTGCCAGCTCACCCCCAGGGCGGGGAGAGACCCAGTACTTC.

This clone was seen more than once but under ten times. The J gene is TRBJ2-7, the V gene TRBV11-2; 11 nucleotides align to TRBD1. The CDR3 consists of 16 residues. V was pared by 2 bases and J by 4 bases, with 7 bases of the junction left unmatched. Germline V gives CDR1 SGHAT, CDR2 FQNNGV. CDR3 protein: CASSLLKGQGAYEQYF. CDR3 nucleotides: TGTGCCAGCAGCTTATTGAAAGGACAGGGGGCTTACGAGCAGTACTTC.

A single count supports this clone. The CDR3 DNA sequence: TGTGCCAGCAGAGGGGGCAGCTCCTACGAGCAGTACTTC. This translates into CASRGGSSYEQYF. The V call is TRBV6-5, the J call TRBJ2-7; 7 bases are a match to TRBD1. Germline CDR1 MNHEY, CDR2 SVGAGI. This CDR3 comprises 13 residues. V gave up 6 bases and J gave up 0 bases; unmatched junction bases: 2.

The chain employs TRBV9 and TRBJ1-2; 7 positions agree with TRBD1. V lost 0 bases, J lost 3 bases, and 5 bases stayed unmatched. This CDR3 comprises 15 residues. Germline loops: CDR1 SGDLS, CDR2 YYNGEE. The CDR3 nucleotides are TGTGCCAGCAGCGTAGCGAGGGGGCAGGACTATGGCTACACCTTC. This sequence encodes CASSVARGQDYGYTF.

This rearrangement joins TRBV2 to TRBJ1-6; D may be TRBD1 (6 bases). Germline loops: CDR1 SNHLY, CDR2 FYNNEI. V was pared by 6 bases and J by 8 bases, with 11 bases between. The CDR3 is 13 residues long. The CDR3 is CASRRGWDSPLHF. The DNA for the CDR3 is TGTGCCAGCAGGAGGGGGTGGGATTCACCCCTCCACTTT.

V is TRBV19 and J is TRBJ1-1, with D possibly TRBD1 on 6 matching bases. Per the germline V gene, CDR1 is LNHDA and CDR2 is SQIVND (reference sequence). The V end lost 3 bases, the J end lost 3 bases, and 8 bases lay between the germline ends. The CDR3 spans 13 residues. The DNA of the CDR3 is TGTGCCAGTAGTATGTCAGGGGACACTGAAGCTTTCTTT. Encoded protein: CASSMSGDTEAFF.

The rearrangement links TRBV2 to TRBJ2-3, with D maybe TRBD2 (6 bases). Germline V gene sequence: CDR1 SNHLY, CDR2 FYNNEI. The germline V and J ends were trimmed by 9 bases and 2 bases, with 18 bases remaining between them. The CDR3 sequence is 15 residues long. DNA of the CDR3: TGTGCCAGGGGGGGAGTAGGGACCCCCACAGATACGCAGTATTTT. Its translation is CARGGVGTPTDTQYF.

CDR3 loop: CASSKGRMRAGETQYF. The CDR3 nucleotides are TGTGCCAGCTCAAAGGGCCGCATGAGGGCCGGGGAGACCCAGTACTTC. This chain connects TRBV18 to TRBJ2-5; maybe TRBD2 (5 bases). Germline V gene sequence: CDR1 KGHSH, CDR2 LQKENI. This CDR3 spans 16 amino acids. V was clipped by 5 bases and J by 5 bases, with 21 bases between them. The complete variable domain, with remaining parts taken from reference TRBV18 and TRBJ2-5, reads NAGVMQNPRHLVRRRGQEARLRCSPMKGHSHVYWYRQLPEEGLKFMVYLQKENIIDESGMPKERFSAEFPKEGPSILRIQQVVRGDSAAYFCASSKGRMRAGETQYFGPGTRLLVL.

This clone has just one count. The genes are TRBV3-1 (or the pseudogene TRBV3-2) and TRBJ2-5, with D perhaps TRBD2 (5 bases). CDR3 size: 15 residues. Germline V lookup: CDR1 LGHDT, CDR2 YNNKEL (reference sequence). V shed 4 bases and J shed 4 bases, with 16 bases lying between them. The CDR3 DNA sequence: TGTGCCAGCAGCCTCCCCGGCGGGCTGAGAGAGACCCAGTACTTC. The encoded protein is CASSLPGGLRETQYF.

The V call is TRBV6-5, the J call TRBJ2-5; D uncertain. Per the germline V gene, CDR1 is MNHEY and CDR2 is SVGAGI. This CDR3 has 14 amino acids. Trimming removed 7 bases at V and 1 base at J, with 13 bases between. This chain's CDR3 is CASTAAPGQETQYF. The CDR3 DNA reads TGTGCCAGCACGGCGGCGCCGGGCCAAGAGACCCAGTACTTC.

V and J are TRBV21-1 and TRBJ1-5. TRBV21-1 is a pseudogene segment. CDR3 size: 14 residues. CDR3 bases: TGTGCCAGCAGCAGCTCCGGGGGTGATCAGCCCCAGCATTTT. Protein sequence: CASSSSGGDQPQHF.

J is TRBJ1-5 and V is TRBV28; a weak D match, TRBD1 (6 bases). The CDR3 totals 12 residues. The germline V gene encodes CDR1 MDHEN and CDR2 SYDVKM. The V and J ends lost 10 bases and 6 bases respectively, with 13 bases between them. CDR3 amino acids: CAISNRVQPQHF. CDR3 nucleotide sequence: TGTGCCATCTCAAACAGGGTTCAGCCCCAGCATTTT. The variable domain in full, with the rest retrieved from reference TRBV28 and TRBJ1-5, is DVKVTQSSRYLVKRTGEKVFLECVQDMDHENMFWYRQDPGLGLRLIYFSYDVKMKEKGDIPEGYSVSREKKERFSLILESASTNQTSMYLCAISNRVQPQHFGDGTRLSIL.

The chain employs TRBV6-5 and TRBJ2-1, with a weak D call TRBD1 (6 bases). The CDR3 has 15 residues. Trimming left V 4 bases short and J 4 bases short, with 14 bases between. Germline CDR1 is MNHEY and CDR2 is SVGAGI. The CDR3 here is CASSSYQGWYNEQFF. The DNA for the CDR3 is TGTGCCAGCAGTTCCTACCAGGGGTGGTACAATGAGCAGTTCTTC.

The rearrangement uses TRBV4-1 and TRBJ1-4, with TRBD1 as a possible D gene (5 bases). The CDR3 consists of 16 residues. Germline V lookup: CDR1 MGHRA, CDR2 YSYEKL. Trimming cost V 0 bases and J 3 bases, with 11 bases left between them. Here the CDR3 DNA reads TGCGCCAGCAGCCAAGATGGAGACAGTTCTAATGAAAAACTGTTTTTT. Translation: CASSQDGDSSNEKLFF.

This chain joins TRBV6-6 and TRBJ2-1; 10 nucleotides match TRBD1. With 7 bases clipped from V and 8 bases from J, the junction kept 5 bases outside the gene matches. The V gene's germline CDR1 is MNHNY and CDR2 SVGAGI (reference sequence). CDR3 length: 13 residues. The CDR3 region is CASKGQGLDEQFF. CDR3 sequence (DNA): TGTGCCAGCAAGGGACAGGGGTTAGATGAGCAGTTCTTC.

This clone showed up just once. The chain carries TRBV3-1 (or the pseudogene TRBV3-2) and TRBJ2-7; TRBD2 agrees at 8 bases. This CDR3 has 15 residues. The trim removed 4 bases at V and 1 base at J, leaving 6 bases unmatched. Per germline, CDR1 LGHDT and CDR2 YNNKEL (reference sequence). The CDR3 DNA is TGTGCCAGCAGCCTCACGGGGGGGACATCCTACGAGCAGTACTTC. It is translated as CASSLTGGTSYEQYF.

The CDR3 sequence: CASAEGGGNQPQHF. Here the CDR3 DNA reads TGTGCCTCAGCAGAGGGGGGAGGGAATCAGCCCCAGCATTTT. V is TRBV19 and J is TRBJ1-5; maybe TRBD1 (6 bases). CDR1 is LNHDA, CDR2 SQIVND, per germline (reference sequence). V was trimmed by 11 bases and J by 4 bases, leaving 18 bases between them. The CDR3 spans 14 residues.

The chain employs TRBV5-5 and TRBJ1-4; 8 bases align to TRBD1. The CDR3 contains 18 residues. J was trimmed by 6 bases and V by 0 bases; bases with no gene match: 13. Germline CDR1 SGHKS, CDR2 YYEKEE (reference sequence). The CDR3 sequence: CASSLGQGSSDWYEKLFF. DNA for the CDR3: TGTGCCAGCAGCTTGGGACAGGGGTCGTCGGATTGGTATGAAAAACTGTTTTTT.

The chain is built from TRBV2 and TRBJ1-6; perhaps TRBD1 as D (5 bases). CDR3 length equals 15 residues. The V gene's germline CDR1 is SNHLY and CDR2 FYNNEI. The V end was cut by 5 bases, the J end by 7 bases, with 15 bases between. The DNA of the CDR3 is TGTGCCAGCAGTTTCGATGGGACTAACAATTCACCCCTCCACTTT. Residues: CASSFDGTNNSPLHF.

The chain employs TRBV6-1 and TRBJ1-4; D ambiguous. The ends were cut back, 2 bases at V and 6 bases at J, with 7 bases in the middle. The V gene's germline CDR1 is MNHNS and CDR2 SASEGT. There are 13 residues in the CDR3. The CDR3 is CASSEFRDEKLFF. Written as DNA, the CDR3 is TGTGCCAGCAGTGAATTCCGTGATGAAAAACTGTTTTTT.

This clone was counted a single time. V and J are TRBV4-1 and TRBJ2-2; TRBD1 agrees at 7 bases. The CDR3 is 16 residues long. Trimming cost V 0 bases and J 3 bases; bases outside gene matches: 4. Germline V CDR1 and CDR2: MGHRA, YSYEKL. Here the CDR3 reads CASSQESQGYTGELFF. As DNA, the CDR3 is TGCGCCAGCAGCCAAGAGTCACAGGGGTACACCGGGGAGCTGTTTTTT.

CDR3 loop: CASSQGGLRDYETQYF. In DNA, the CDR3 is TGTGCCAGCAGCCAAGGAGGTCTCAGGGATTATGAGACCCAGTACTTC. The chain carries TRBV3-1 (or the pseudogene TRBV3-2) and TRBJ2-5, with D tentatively TRBD1 (5 bases). From germline, CDR1 is LGHDT and CDR2 YNNKEL (reference sequence). CDR3 length: 16 residues. Trimming removed 1 base from V and 5 bases from J, with 17 bases in between.

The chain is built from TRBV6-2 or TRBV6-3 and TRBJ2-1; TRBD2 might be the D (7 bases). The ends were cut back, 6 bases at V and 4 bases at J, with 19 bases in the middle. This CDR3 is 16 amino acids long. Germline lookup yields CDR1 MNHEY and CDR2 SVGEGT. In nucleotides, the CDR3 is TGTGCCAGCAGCCCCGGTTGGGGGGGGGCTTACAATGAGCAGTTCTTC. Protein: CASSPGWGGAYNEQFF.

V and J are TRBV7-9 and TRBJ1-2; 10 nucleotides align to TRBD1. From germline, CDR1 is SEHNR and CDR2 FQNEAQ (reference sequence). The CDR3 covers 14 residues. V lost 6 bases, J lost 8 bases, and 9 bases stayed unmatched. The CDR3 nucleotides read TGTGCCAGCAGTAGTGGGACAGGGGTATTAGGCTACACCTTC. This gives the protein CASSSGTGVLGYTF.

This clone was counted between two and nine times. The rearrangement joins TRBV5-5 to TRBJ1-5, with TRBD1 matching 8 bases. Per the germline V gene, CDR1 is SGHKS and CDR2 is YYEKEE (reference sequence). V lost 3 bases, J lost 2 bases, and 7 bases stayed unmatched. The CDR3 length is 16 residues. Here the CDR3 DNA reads TGTGCCAGCAGCTATCAGCCGGGACAGGGCAATCAGCCCCAGCATTTT. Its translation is CASSYQPGQGNQPQHF.

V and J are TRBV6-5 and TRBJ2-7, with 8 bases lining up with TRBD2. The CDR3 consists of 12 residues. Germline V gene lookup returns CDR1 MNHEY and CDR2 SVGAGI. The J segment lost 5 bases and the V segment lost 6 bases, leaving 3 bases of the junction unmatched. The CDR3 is CASRTSVDEQYF. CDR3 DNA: TGTGCCAGCAGGACTAGCGTAGACGAGCAGTACTTC.

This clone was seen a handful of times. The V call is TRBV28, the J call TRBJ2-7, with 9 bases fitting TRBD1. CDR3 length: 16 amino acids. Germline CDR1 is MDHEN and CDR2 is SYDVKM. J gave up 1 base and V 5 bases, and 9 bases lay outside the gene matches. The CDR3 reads CASSPRGQGTSYEQYF. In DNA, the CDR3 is TGTGCCAGCAGTCCCCGAGGACAGGGGACTTCCTACGAGCAGTACTTC.